One sample yielded the 8 T cell receptor beta chains listed below, sequenced in a study of neurological immune-mediated disorders (dated by TCRdb to the late 2010s). The library was produced with 5' RACE. The instrument was an Illumina HiSeq 2500. TCRdb itself trimmed the public reads at Q25 with fastp, ran MiXCR and retained productive beta chains. Entries that share a CDR3 protein sequence are merged under the most common genes and DNA. This sample holds 50,000 to 65,000 distinct CDR3 sequences; 4.5% to 5.5% were observed only once. In total, the top ten clones hold roughly 3.3% of the sample. Material for sequencing was PBMCs. The receptor source for this set is a woman in her forties or fifties with multiple sclerosis.

This clonotype appeared many times. The chain couples TRBV4-3 to TRBJ2-3; D remains unclear. The germline gives CDR1 LGHNA, CDR2 YSLEER. The CDR3 has 16 residues. V lost 0 bases to trimming and J lost 0 bases, with 10 bases between them. The CDR3 DNA reads TGCGCCAGCAGCCAAGATGGGTTGACTAGCACAGATACGCAGTATTTT. This gives the protein CASSQDGLTSTDTQYF.

This clonotype has a count of ten or more. This chain links TRBV9 with TRBJ2-2, with D maybe TRBD2 (5 bases). The CDR3 loop spans 13 amino acids. The germline V gene has CDR1 SGDLS and CDR2 YYNGEE. V lost 0 bases and J lost 7, with 7 bases in between. In DNA, the CDR3 is TGTGCCAGCAGCGTAGAAGGGAGCGGGGAGCTGTTTTTT. Its protein is CASSVEGSGELFF.

This clonotype has a count of ten or more. The gene calls are TRBV11-1 and TRBJ1-1; D call uncertain. The CDR3 has 13 residues. Germline loops: CDR1 SGHAT, CDR2 FQDESV (reference sequence). Trimming shortened V by 10 bases and J by 1 base, and 13 bases separated the two germline ends. CDR3 nucleotides: TGTGCCACCAGAGCCTCGGAGAACACTGAAGCTTTCTTT. Residues: CATRASENTEAFF. The entire variable domain, with the rest obtained from reference TRBV11-1 and TRBJ1-1, is as follows: EAEVAQSPRYKITEKSQAVAFWCDPISGHATLYWYRQILGQGPELLVQFQDESVVDDSQLPKDRFSAERLKGVDSTLKIQPAELGDSAMYLCATRASENTEAFFGQGTRLTVV.

The chain combines TRBV6-1 with TRBJ2-1; perhaps TRBD2 as D (5 bases). The germline CDR1 and CDR2 sequences are MNHNS and SASEGT. V was clipped by 5 bases and J by 0 bases, with 11 bases between them. The CDR3 spans 15 residues. The chain's CDR3 is CASSKRGSSYNEQFF. In DNA, the CDR3 is TGTGCCAGCAGTAAACGTGGGAGCTCCTACAATGAGCAGTTCTTC.

This clonotype has at least ten counts. The chain combines TRBV20-1 with TRBJ2-3, with 9 bases fitting TRBD2. J was trimmed by 5 bases and V by 3 bases; bases with no gene match: 6. This CDR3 comprises 14 residues. Germline lookup yields CDR1 DFQATT and CDR2 SNEGSKA (reference sequence). CDR3 residues: CSASTAGGKDTQYF. The CDR3 region has the DNA TGCAGTGCTAGTACAGCGGGAGGAAAAGATACGCAGTATTTT.

This clonotype was seen many times. The chain is built from TRBV12-3 or TRBV12-4 and TRBJ2-2; TRBD2 is a possible D gene (6 bases). CDR3 length equals 15 residues. Trimming left V 8 bases short and J 5 bases short, with 18 bases between. The CDR3 reads CASVFMGLSTGELFF. The CDR3 coding sequence is TGTGCCAGCGTTTTTATGGGACTCTCAACCGGGGAGCTGTTTTTT.

J is TRBJ2-3 and V is TRBV5-1, with 10 bases fitting TRBD2. Germline V lookup: CDR1 SGHRS, CDR2 YFSETQ. With 4 bases clipped from V and 1 base from J, the junction kept 6 bases outside the gene matches. The CDR3 loop spans 16 amino acids. The CDR3 coding sequence is TGCGCCAGCAGCCCGGATACTAGCGGGGGCACAGATACGCAGTATTTT. This codes for CASSPDTSGGTDTQYF.

This clonotype has ten or more counts. The CDR3 protein is CASKKTLDGGAFF. DNA of the CDR3: TGTGCCAGCAAGAAAACTCTTGATGGTGGGGCTTTCTTT. V and J are TRBV27 and TRBJ1-1; D gene uncertain. Germline CDR1 and CDR2: MNHEY and SMNVEV (reference sequence). Trimming removed 7 bases at V and 11 bases at J, with 20 bases between. The CDR3 is 13 residues long.